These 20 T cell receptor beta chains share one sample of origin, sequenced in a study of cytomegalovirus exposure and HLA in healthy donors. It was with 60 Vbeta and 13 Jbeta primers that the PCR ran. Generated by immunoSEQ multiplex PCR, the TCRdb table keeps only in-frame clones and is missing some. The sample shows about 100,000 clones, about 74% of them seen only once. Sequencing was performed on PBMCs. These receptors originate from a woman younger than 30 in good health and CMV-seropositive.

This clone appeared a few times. CDR3 DNA: TGTGCCAGCAGCTCCGGACAGGGGGCGATGAACACTGAAGCTTTCTTT. It translates to CASSSGQGAMNTEAFF. The gene calls are TRBV7-2 and TRBJ1-1, with 11 bases identical to TRBD1. Looked up from germline, CDR1 is SGHTA and CDR2 is FQGNSA. V trimming: 4 bases; J trimming: 0 bases; junction bases outside the gene matches: 4. The CDR3 extends over 16 amino acids.

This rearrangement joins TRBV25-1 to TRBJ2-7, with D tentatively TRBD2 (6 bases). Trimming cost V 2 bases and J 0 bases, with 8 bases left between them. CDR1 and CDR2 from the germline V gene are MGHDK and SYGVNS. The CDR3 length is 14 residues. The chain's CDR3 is CASSEGGISYEQYF. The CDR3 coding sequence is TGTGCCAGCAGTGAAGGGGGGATCTCCTACGAGCAGTACTTC.

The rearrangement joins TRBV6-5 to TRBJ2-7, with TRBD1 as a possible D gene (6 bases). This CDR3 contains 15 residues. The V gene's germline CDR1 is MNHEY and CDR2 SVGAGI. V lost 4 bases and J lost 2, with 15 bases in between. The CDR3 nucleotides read TGTGCCAGCAGTTCCCTGCGACAGGCCACCTACGAGCAGTACTTC. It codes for CASSSLRQATYEQYF.

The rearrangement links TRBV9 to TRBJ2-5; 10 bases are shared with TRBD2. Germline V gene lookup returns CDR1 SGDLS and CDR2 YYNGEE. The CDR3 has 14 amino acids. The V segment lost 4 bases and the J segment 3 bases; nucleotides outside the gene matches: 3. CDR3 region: CASSLLAGEETQYF. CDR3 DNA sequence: TGTGCCAGCAGCCTGCTAGCGGGGGAAGAGACCCAGTACTTC.

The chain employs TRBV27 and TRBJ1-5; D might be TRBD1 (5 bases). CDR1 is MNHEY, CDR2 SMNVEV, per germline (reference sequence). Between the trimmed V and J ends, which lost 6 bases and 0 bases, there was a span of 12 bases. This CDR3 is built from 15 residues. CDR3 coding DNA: TGTGCCAGCAGCTGGACACGTTATAGCAATCAGCCCCAGCATTTT. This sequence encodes CASSWTRYSNQPQHF.

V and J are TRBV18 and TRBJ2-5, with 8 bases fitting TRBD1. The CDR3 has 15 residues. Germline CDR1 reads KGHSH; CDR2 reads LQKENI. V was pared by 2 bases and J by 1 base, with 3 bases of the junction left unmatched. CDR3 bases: TGTGCCAGCTCACCAAGGGGACAGGCCCAAGAGACCCAGTACTTC. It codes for CASSPRGQAQETQYF.

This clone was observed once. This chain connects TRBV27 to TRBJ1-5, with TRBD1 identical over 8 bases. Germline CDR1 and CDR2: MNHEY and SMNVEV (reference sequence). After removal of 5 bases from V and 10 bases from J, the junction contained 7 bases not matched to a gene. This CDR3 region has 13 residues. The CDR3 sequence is CASSDPGGRPQHF. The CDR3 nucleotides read TGTGCCAGCAGTGACCCAGGGGGCAGACCCCAGCATTTT.

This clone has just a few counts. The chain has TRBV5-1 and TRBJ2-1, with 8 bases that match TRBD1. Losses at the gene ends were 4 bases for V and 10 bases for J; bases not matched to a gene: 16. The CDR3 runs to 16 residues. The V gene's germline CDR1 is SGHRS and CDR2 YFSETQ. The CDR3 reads CASSPRTGKQSGEQFF. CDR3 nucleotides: TGCGCCAGCAGCCCTAGGACAGGGAAGCAAAGCGGGGAGCAGTTCTTC.

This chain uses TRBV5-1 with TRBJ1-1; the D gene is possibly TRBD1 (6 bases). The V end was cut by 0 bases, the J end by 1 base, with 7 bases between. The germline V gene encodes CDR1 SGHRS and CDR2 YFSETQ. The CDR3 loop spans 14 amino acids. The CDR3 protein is CASSLGQENTEAFF. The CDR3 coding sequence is TGCGCCAGCAGCTTGGGACAGGAGAACACTGAAGCTTTCTTT.

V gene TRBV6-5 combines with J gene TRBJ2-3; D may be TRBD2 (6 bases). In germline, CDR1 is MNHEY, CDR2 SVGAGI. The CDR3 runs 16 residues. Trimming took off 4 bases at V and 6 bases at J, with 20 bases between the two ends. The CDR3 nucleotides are TGTGCCAGCAGTTTCTTCAGACTCACCGGAGGGGATACGCAGTATTTT. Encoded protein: CASSFFRLTGGDTQYF.

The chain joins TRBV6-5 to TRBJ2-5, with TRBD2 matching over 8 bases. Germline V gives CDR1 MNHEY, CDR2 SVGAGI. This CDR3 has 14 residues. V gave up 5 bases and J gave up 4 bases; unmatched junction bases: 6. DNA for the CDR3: TGTGCCAGCAGTAACCCCGGGGGGGCAGAGACCCAGTACTTC. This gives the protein CASSNPGGAETQYF.

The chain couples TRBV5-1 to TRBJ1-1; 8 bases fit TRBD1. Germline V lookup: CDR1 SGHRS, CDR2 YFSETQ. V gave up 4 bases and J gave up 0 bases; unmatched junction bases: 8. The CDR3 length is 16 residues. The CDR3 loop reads CASSISGQGVNTEAFF. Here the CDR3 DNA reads TGCGCCAGCAGCATATCCGGACAGGGAGTGAACACTGAAGCTTTCTTT.

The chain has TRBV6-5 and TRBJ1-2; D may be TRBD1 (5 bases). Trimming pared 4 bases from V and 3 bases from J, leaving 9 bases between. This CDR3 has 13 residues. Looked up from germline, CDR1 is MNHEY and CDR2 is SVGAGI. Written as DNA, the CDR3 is TGTGCCAGCAGTTCTGGGGCCTACTATGGCTACACCTTC. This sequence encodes CASSSGAYYGYTF.

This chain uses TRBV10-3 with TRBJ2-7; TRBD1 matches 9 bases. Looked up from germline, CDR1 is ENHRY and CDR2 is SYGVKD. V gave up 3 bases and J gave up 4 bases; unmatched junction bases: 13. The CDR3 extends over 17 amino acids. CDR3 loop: CAISEGGGTGNLYEQYF. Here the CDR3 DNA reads TGTGCCATCAGTGAAGGTGGCGGGACAGGGAATTTGTACGAGCAGTACTTC.

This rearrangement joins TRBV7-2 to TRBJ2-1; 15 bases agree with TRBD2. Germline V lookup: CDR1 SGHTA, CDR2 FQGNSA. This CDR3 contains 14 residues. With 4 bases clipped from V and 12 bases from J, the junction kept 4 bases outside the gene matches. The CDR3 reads CASSSGLAGGWQFF. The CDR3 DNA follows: TGTGCCAGCAGCTCCGGACTAGCGGGAGGGTGGCAGTTCTTC.

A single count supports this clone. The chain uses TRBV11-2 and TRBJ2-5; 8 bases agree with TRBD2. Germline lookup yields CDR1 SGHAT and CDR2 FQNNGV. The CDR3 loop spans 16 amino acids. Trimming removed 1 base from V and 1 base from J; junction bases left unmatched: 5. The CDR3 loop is CASSLGRTSPQETQYF. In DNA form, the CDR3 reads TGTGCCAGCAGCTTAGGCCGGACTAGCCCCCAAGAGACCCAGTACTTC.

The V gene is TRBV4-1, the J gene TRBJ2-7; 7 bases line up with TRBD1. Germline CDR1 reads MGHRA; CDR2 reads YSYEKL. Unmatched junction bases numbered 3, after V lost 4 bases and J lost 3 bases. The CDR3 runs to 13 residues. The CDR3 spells CASSRAGGYEQYF. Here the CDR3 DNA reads TGCGCCAGCAGCCGGGCAGGGGGCTACGAGCAGTACTTC.

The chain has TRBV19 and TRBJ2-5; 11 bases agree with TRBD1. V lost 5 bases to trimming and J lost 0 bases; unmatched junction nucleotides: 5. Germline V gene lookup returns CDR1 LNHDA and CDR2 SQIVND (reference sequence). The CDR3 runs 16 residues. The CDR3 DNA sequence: TGTGCCAGTAGTTACCGGGACAGGGGGTACCAAGAGACCCAGTACTTC. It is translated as CASSYRDRGYQETQYF.

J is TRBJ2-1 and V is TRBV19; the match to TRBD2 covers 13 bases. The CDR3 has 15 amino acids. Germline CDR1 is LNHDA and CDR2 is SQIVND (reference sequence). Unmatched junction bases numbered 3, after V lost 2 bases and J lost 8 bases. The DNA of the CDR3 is TGTGCCAGTAGTATACAGACTAGCGGGAGGCATGAGCAGTTCTTC. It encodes CASSIQTSGRHEQFF.

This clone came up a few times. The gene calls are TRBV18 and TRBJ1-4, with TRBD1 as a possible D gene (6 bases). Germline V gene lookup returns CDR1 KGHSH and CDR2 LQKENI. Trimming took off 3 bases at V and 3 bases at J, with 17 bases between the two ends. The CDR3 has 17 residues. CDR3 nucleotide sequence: TGTGCCAGCTCACCTCCCCGTTTGGGGGCGGCTAATGAAAAACTGTTTTTT. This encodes CASSPPRLGAANEKLFF.